This passage covers 29 T cell receptor beta chains from one sample sequenced in a study of T cell repertoires in cytomegalovirus infection. TCRdb itself ran the reads through MiXCR, one entry per CDR3 protein. The data hold more than 250,000 distinct CDR3 sequences, with 12% to 15% observed a single time. Sequencing was performed on PBMCs. These receptors were taken from a human donor in good health (CMV status not recorded). Some clones in this sample may be carry-over from other donors' samples.

The chain uses TRBV12-3 or TRBV12-4 and TRBJ1-1; no reliable D call. The CDR3 spans 14 residues. Between the trimmed V and J ends, which lost 1 base and 5 bases, there was a span of 11 bases. CDR3 in amino acids: CASSLGGKMTEAFF. In DNA, the CDR3 is TGTGCCAGCAGTTTAGGGGGTAAGATGACTGAAGCTTTCTTT.

This clonotype was counted many times. CDR3 bases: TGTGCCAGCAGTTACTCTGGGAGCGAGACCCAGTACTTC. Translation: CASSYSGSETQYF. V is TRBV6-6 and J is TRBJ2-5; possibly TRBD2 for D (5 bases). Trimming took 0 bases from V and 5 from J, leaving 7 bases between them. Germline V gene sequence: CDR1 MNHNY, CDR2 SVGAGI (reference sequence). CDR3 length: 13 amino acids.

The chain links TRBV4-1 to TRBJ2-1, with a tentative D call TRBD1 (6 bases). The germline gives CDR1 MGHRA, CDR2 YSYEKL. V lost 1 base, J lost 4 bases, and 11 bases lay in between. This CDR3 region has 15 residues. CDR3 DNA: TGCGCCAGCAGCCAAGGTGGGGGCTTGTACAATGAGCAGTTCTTC. Its translation is CASSQGGGLYNEQFF.

The CDR3: CSAWTGSVETQYF. In nucleotides, the CDR3 is TGCAGCGCCTGGACAGGGAGCGTAGAGACCCAGTACTTC. The gene calls are TRBV29-1 and TRBJ2-5; 8 bases align to TRBD1. The V gene's germline CDR1 is SQVTM and CDR2 ANQGSEA. V lost 7 bases to trimming and J lost 4 bases; unmatched junction nucleotides: 8. The CDR3 is made up of 13 amino acids. Together with reference TRBV29-1 and TRBJ2-5, the CDR3 gives the full variable domain: SAVISQKPSRDICQRGTSLTIQCQVDSQVTMMFWYRQQPGQSLTLIATANQGSEATYESGFVIDKFPISRPNLTFSTLTVSNMSPEDSSIYLCSAWTGSVETQYFGPGTRLLVL.

The chain uses TRBV15 and TRBJ2-7; TRBD1 or TRBD2 may be the D gene (5 bases each). Germline loops: CDR1 LNHNV, CDR2 YYDKDF (reference sequence). The CDR3 is made up of 17 amino acids. Trimming removed 3 bases at V and 1 base at J, with 19 bases between. This CDR3 reads CATSRGSLGDESYEQYF. The CDR3 DNA reads TGTGCCACCAGCAGGGGGTCCCTTGGGGACGAGTCCTACGAGCAGTACTTC.

Within the sample, this clonotype is medium-sized. The CDR3 loop is CASSLLEGRNGYTF. CDR3 nucleotide sequence: TGTGCCAGCAGCTTACTAGAGGGGAGGAATGGCTACACCTTC. The genes are TRBV7-8 and TRBJ1-2; TRBD1 might be the D (5 bases). The germline CDR1 and CDR2 sequences are SGHVS and FQNEAQ. Trimming shortened V by 2 bases and J by 6 bases, and 13 bases separated the two germline ends. The CDR3 spans 14 residues.

This clonotype was seen at least ten times. This sequence joins TRBV7-2 and TRBJ2-1; no clear D. The V and J ends lost 1 base and 7 bases respectively, with 8 bases between them. The CDR3 is made up of 13 amino acids. Germline CDR1 SGHTA, CDR2 FQGNSA. CDR3: CASSLGLWNEQFF. The CDR3 DNA reads as TGTGCCAGCAGCTTAGGCCTTTGGAATGAGCAGTTCTTC.

This clonotype turned up a few times. V usage is TRBV20-1 and J usage is TRBJ1-3, with D uncertain. V shed 6 bases and J shed 1 base, with 13 bases lying between them. Germline V gene lookup returns CDR1 DFQATT and CDR2 SNEGSKA (reference sequence). This CDR3 is 14 amino acids long. The CDR3 protein is CSALNPNSGNTIYF. The CDR3 region has the DNA TGCAGTGCCCTGAACCCCAATTCTGGAAACACCATATATTTT.

This clonotype was recorded a few times. This chain connects TRBV7-9 to TRBJ1-1; D possibly corresponds to TRBD1 (5 bases). The CDR3 runs 12 residues. Trimming left V 7 bases short and J 4 bases short, with 10 bases between. Germline V lookup: CDR1 SEHNR, CDR2 FQNEAQ (reference sequence). The CDR3 coding sequence is TGTGCCAGCACGACAGACGGCACTGAAGCTTTCTTT. It translates to CASTTDGTEAFF.

Many counts were recorded for this clonotype. The chain is built from TRBV12-5 and TRBJ1-5; 7 bases line up with TRBD1. The CDR3 covers 15 residues. The V gene's germline CDR1 is LGHNT and CDR2 FRNRAP. Trimming took 8 bases from V and 2 from J; bases not matched to a gene: 9. CDR3 coding DNA: TGTGCTAGTTGGGACGACAGGGACGGCAATCAGCCCCAGCATTTT. This encodes CASWDDRDGNQPQHF.

The V gene is TRBV19, the J gene TRBJ2-5; D gene ambiguous. The germline V and J ends were trimmed by 3 bases and 0 bases, with 11 bases remaining between them. Germline V gives CDR1 LNHDA, CDR2 SQIVND (reference sequence). The CDR3 length is 15 residues. DNA for the CDR3: TGTGCCAGTAGTATTCTGGTGGGGAACCAAGAGACCCAGTACTTC. It specifies CASSILVGNQETQYF.

This clonotype occurred many times. The rearrangement uses TRBV27 and TRBJ1-6; D is unresolved. V lost 10 bases to trimming and J lost 5 bases, with 15 bases between them. This CDR3 region has 14 residues. CDR1 is MNHEY, CDR2 SMNVEV, per germline (reference sequence). CDR3 coding DNA: TGTGCCACCAAGTCGGGGTTCGATAATTCACCCCTCCACTTT. It yields the protein CATKSGFDNSPLHF.

This clonotype was seen repeatedly, ten times or more. This chain links TRBV6-4 with TRBJ2-6, with 9 nucleotides matching TRBD1. Germline V lookup: CDR1 MRHNA, CDR2 SNTAGT. V was clipped by 6 bases and J by 3 bases; unmatched bases: 6. The CDR3 is 16 residues long. CDR3 coding DNA: TGTGCCAGCAGCGCGGGACAGGGACGTGGGGCCAACGTCCTGACTTTC. Its protein is CASSAGQGRGANVLTF.

The table lists this clonotype with many counts. The chain couples TRBV7-3 to TRBJ1-1; D unclear. The V gene's germline CDR1 is SGHTA and CDR2 FQGTGA. Trimming removed 2 bases at V and 5 bases at J, with 9 bases between. The CDR3 runs 13 residues. CDR3: CASSLRGRTEAFF. The DNA for the CDR3 is TGTGCCAGCAGCTTACGGGGAAGAACTGAAGCTTTCTTT.

Concerning this clonotype: A read error may be the cause here, since a much bigger clone is one base away. The gene calls are TRBV6-8 and TRBJ2-7, with 8 positions matching TRBD2. The CDR3 consists of 15 residues. With 7 bases clipped from V and 3 bases from J, the junction kept 11 bases outside the gene matches. Germline V gives CDR1 MNHGY, CDR2 SAAAGT. DNA of the CDR3: TGTGCCAGCACCCAAGGGGCGGGAGGTGGCTACGAGCAGTACTTC. Translation gives CASTQGAGGGYEQYF.

This clonotype appeared many times. The rearrangement joins TRBV6-2 or TRBV6-3 to TRBJ2-5, with TRBD2 as a possible D gene (6 bases). Trimming took off 4 bases at V and 5 bases at J, with 17 bases between the two ends. CDR3 length equals 15 residues. In germline, CDR1 is MNHEY, CDR2 SVGEGT. The CDR3 DNA is TGTGCCAGCAGTTCTTCTACTAGCAACAGGGAGACCCAGTACTTC. This translates into CASSSSTSNRETQYF.

This chain joins TRBV28 and TRBJ2-7, with D uncertain. V shed 3 bases and J shed 4 bases, with 10 bases lying between them. The CDR3 loop spans 13 amino acids. CDR1 is MDHEN and CDR2 is SYDVKM in the germline V gene. CDR3 in DNA: TGTGCCAGCAGTTTTGGTCGGAAATACGAGCAGTACTTC. This codes for CASSFGRKYEQYF.

J is TRBJ2-1 and V is TRBV5-4; 7 bases match TRBD2. This CDR3 spans 15 amino acids. The V segment lost 4 bases and the J segment 3 bases; nucleotides outside the gene matches: 7. Germline loops: CDR1 SGHNT, CDR2 YYREEE (reference sequence). The CDR3 reads CASSDGGGVYNEQFF. The CDR3 nucleotides are TGTGCCAGCAGCGATGGGGGGGGGGTCTACAATGAGCAGTTCTTC. The full variable domain, in which reference TRBV5-4 and TRBJ2-1 provide the parts outside the CDR3, is ETGVTQSPTHLIKTRGQQVTLRCSSQSGHNTVSWYQQALGQGPQFIFQYYREEENGRGNFPPRFSGLQFPNYSSELNVNALELDDSALYLCASSDGGGVYNEQFFGPGTRLTVL.

This clonotype has a handful of counts. The chain employs TRBV27 and TRBJ1-5, with D tentatively TRBD1 (6 bases). The germline V gene has CDR1 MNHEY and CDR2 SMNVEV (reference sequence). Trimming took off 3 bases at V and 7 bases at J, with 13 bases between the two ends. There are 14 residues in the CDR3. The CDR3 DNA reads TGTGCCAGCAGTTTTTCGGGGGCTTCACAGCCCCAGCATTTT. This codes for CASSFSGASQPQHF.

CDR3 sequence (DNA): TGTGCCAGCAGTGAAACCGGGACAGGGTATAGCAATCAGCCCCAGCATTTT. Encoded protein: CASSETGTGYSNQPQHF. V is TRBV28 and J is TRBJ1-5; 9 nucleotides align to TRBD1. The CDR3 loop spans 17 amino acids. Germline trimming cut 5 bases from V and 0 bases from J; bases unmatched to any gene: 8. Germline-derived CDR1 and CDR2 are MDHEN and SYDVKM.

This clonotype was found many times. The rearrangement uses TRBV7-9 and TRBJ1-4; D is undetermined. The CDR3 sequence is 12 residues long. With 1 base removed from V and 15 bases from J, the gap between germline ends came to 12 bases. In germline, CDR1 is SEHNR, CDR2 FQNEAQ (reference sequence). The CDR3 loop is CASSLGPGTVFF. The CDR3 DNA follows: TGTGCCAGCAGCTTAGGTCCAGGAACGGTGTTTTTT.

The V call is TRBV6-2 or TRBV6-3, the J call TRBJ1-2; possible D gene TRBD1, 5 bases. Trimming removed 7 bases at V and 2 bases at J, with 20 bases between. Germline-derived CDR1 and CDR2 are MNHEY and SVGEGT. The CDR3 is made up of 16 amino acids. This CDR3 is CASTIARQGPNYGYTF. The CDR3 DNA sequence: TGTGCCAGCACCATCGCTCGGCAGGGACCCAACTATGGCTACACCTTC.

In its sample, this clonotype was seen a few times. The gene calls are TRBV18 and TRBJ2-1; D is possibly TRBD1 (7 bases). V shed 1 base and J shed 6 bases, with 10 bases lying between them. The CDR3 spans 14 residues. Germline V gene lookup returns CDR1 KGHSH and CDR2 LQKENI. The CDR3 reads CASSPLQGGNEQFF. The CDR3 DNA reads as TGTGCCAGCTCACCACTCCAGGGGGGCAATGAGCAGTTCTTC. Filled out from reference TRBV18 and TRBJ2-1, the complete variable domain reads NAGVMQNPRHLVRRRGQEARLRCSPMKGHSHVYWYRQLPEEGLKFMVYLQKENIIDESGMPKERFSAEFPKEGPSILRIQQVVRGDSAAYFCASSPLQGGNEQFFGPGTRLTVL.

DNA of the CDR3: TGTGCCAGCAGCTCACGTCCCGGGACTATAGACGAGCAGTACTTC. Protein: CASSSRPGTIDEQYF. The chain has TRBV6-2 or TRBV6-3 and TRBJ2-7, with 7 bases lining up with TRBD2. The CDR3 spans 15 residues. Germline V gives CDR1 MNHEY, CDR2 SVGEGT. After removal of 6 bases from V and 5 bases from J, the junction contained 13 bases not matched to a gene.

This clonotype has just a few counts. The chain links TRBV20-1 to TRBJ1-6, with D perhaps TRBD1 (6 bases). CDR1 is DFQATT, CDR2 SNEGSKA, per germline (reference sequence). The CDR3 totals 13 residues. Trimming removed 6 bases at V and 9 bases at J, with 15 bases between. CDR3 sequence reads: CSAVGQRSSPLHF. The CDR3 region has the DNA TGCAGTGCCGTAGGACAGCGCTCTTCACCCCTCCACTTT.

The J gene is TRBJ1-5, the V gene TRBV7-9; D call uncertain. This CDR3 spans 14 amino acids. The germline CDR1 and CDR2 sequences are SEHNR and FQNEAQ (reference sequence). Trimming cost V 0 bases and J 4 bases, with 7 bases left between them. CDR3: CASSLAFRNQPQHF. The CDR3 DNA follows: TGTGCCAGCAGCTTAGCGTTCCGGAATCAGCCCCAGCATTTT.

This clonotype has at least ten counts. Written as DNA, the CDR3 is TGCGCCAGCAGCCAACAACCACAGGGGGCTAACTATGGCTACACCTTC. Residues: CASSQQPQGANYGYTF. The chain employs TRBV4-1 and TRBJ1-2; TRBD1 aligns across 8 bases. The V segment lost 2 bases and the J segment 0 bases; nucleotides outside the gene matches: 5. Looked up from germline, CDR1 is MGHRA and CDR2 is YSYEKL. The CDR3 spans 16 residues.

The genes are TRBV20-1 and TRBJ2-3; 9 positions agree with TRBD2. CDR3 length: 15 residues. The germline gives CDR1 DFQATT, CDR2 SNEGSKA (reference sequence). Trimming cost V 6 bases and J 4 bases; bases outside gene matches: 11. The CDR3 DNA sequence: TGCAGTGCCCACGCTCCCCGCGGGAGGGCAGATACGCAGTATTTT. As protein: CSAHAPRGRADTQYF.

This clonotype was counted at least ten times. The V call is TRBV7-2, the J call TRBJ2-1, with 9 nucleotides matching TRBD1. J gave up 6 bases and V 3 bases, and 6 bases lay outside the gene matches. Per germline, CDR1 SGHTA and CDR2 FQGNSA. The CDR3 sequence is 15 residues long. The CDR3 here is CASSFEQGAPNEQFF. CDR3 DNA: TGTGCCAGCAGCTTCGAACAGGGGGCTCCCAATGAGCAGTTCTTC.